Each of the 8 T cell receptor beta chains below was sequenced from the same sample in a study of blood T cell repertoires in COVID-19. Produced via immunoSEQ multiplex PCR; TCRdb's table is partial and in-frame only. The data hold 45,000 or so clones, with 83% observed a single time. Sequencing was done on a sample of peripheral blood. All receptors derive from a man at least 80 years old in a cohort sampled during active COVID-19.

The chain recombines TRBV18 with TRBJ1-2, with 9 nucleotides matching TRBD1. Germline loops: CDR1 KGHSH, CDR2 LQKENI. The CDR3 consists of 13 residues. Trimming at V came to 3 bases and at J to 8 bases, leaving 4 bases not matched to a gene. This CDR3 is CASSPGTGKGYTF. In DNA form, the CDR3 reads TGTGCCAGCTCACCCGGGACAGGGAAAGGCTACACCTTC.

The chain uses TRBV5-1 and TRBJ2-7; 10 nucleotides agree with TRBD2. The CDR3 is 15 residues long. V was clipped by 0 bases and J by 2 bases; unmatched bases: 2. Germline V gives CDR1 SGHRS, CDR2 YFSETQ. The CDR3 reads CASSLGAGGPYEQYF. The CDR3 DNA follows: TGCGCCAGCAGCTTGGGAGCGGGAGGGCCCTACGAGCAGTACTTC.

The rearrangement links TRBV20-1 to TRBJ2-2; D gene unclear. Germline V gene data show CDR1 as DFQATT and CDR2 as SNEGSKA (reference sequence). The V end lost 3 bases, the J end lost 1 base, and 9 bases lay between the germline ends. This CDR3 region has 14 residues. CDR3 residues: CSASPEKNTGELFF. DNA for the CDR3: TGCAGTGCTAGTCCAGAAAAGAACACCGGGGAGCTGTTTTTT.

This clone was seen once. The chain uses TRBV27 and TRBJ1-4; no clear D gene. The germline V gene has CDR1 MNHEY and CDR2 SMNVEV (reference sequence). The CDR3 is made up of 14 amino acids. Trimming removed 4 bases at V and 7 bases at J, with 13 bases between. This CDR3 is CASSSAGSGEKLFF. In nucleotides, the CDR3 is TGTGCCAGCAGTTCTGCGGGTAGTGGTGAAAAACTGTTTTTT. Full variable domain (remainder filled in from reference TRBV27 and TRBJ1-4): EAQVTQNPRYLITVTGKKLTVTCSQNMNHEYMSWYRQDPGLGLRQIYYSMNVEVTDKGDVPEGYKVSRKEKRNFPLILESPSPNQTSLYFCASSSAGSGEKLFFGSGTQLSVL.

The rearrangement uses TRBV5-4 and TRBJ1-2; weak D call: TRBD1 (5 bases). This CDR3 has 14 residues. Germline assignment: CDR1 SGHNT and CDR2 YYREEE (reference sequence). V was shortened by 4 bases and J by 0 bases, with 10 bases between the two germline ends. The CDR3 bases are TGTGCCAGCAGCGTCCCGGGGGCTAACTATGGCTACACCTTC. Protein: CASSVPGANYGYTF.

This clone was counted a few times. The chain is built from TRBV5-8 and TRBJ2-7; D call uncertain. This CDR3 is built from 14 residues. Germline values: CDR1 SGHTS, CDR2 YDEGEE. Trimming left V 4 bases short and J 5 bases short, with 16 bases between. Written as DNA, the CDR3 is TGTGCCAGCAGCGACCTGGCCCAGCGAGACGAGCAGTACTTC. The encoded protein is CASSDLAQRDEQYF.

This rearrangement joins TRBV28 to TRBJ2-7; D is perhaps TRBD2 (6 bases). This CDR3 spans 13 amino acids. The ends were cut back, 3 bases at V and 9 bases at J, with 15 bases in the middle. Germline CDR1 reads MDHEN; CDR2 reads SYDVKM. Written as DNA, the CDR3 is TGTGCCAGCAGTTTGTGGGACTCCGTCGGGCAGTACTTC. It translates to CASSLWDSVGQYF. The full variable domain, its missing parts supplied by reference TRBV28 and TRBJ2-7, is DVKVTQSSRYLVKRTGEKVFLECVQDMDHENMFWYRQDPGLGLRLIYFSYDVKMKEKGDIPEGYSVSREKKERFSLILESASTNQTSMYLCASSLWDSVGQYFGPGTRLTVT.

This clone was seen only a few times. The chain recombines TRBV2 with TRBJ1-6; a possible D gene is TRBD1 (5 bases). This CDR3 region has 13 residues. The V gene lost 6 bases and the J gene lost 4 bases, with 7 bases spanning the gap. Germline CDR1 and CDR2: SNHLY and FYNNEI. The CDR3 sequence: CASRTDYNSPLHF. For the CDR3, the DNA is TGTGCCAGCAGGACAGATTATAATTCACCCCTCCACTTT.